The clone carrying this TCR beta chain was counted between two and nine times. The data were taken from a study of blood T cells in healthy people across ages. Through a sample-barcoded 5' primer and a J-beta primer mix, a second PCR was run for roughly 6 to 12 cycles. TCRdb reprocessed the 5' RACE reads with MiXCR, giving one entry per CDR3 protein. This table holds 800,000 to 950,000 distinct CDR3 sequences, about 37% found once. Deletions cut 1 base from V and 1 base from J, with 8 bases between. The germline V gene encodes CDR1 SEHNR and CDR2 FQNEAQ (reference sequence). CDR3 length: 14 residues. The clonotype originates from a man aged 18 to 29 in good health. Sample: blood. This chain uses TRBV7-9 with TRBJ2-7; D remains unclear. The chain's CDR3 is CASSLGPESYEQYF. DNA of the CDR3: TGTGCCAGCAGCTTAGGTCCAGAGTCCTACGAGCAGTACTTC. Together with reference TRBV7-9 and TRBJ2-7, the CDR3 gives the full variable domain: DTGVSQNPRHKITKRGQNVTFRCDPISEHNRLYWYRQTLGQGPEFLTYFQNEAQLEKSRLLSDRFSAERPKGSFSTLEIQRTEQGDSAMYLCASSLGPESYEQYFGPGTRLTVT.